This entry features one T cell receptor (beta chain) sequence. What it binds is not known. The PCR had 60 Vbeta and 13 Jbeta primers. Here immunoSEQ multiplex PCR was the method, and the copy in TCRdb shows in-frame clones only, minus some. Of about 150,000 clones listed, 60% to 80% are singletons. These data belong to a study of cytomegalovirus exposure and HLA in healthy donors. Whole-study findings and limits: The authors confirmed in vitro that a few CMV-associated chains were specific for CMV antigens.

The CDR3 loop spans 14 amino acids. Germline V lookup: CDR1 SNHLY, CDR2 FYNNEI. V was shortened by 6 bases and J by 5 bases, with 15 bases between the two germline ends. The V call is TRBV2, the J call TRBJ2-3; a weak D match, TRBD2 (6 bases). This TCR came from a male donor in good health and CMV-seronegative. The sequenced material came from PBMCs. As DNA, the CDR3 is TGTGCCAGCAGGCTCGGGGAGGCTGTAGATACGCAGTATTTT. This codes for CASRLGEAVDTQYF.